The T cell receptor beta chain described here comes from a study of cytomegalovirus exposure and HLA in healthy donors. The J segment lost 1 base and the V segment lost 4 bases, leaving 4 bases of the junction unmatched. The CDR3 length is 14 residues. Germline V gene sequence: CDR1 SGDLS, CDR2 YYNGEE. PCR primers comprised 60 Vbeta and 13 Jbeta primers. Clones were read by immunoSEQ multiplex PCR, and TCRdb kept only the in-frame ones, dropping some. The sample gives 60,000 to 85,000 clones, roughly two thirds of which show up once; roughly 5.2% is in the top ten. Source material: PBMCs. The gene calls are TRBV9 and TRBJ2-5, with TRBD1 matching 7 bases. This sequence was found in a man aged 55 to 70 in good health and CMV-seropositive. CDR3 region: CASSPGQAQETQYF. The CDR3 bases are TGTGCCAGCAGCCCCGGACAGGCCCAAGAGACCCAGTACTTC. Complete variable domain (other parts from reference TRBV9 and TRBJ2-5): DSGVTQTPKHLITATGQRVTLRCSPRSGDLSVYWYQQSLDQGLQFLIQYYNGEERAKGNILERFSAQQFPDLHSELNLSSLELGDSALYFCASSPGQAQETQYFGPGTRLLVL.